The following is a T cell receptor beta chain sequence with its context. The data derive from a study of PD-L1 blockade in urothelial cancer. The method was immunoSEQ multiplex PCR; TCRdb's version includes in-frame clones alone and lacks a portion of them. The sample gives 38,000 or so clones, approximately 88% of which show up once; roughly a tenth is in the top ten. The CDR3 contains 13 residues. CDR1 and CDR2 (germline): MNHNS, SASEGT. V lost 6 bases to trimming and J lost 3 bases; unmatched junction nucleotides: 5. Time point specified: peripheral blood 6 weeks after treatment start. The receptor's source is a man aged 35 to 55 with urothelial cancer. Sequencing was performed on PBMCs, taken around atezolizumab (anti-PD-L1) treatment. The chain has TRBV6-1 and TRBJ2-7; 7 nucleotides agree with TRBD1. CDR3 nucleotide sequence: TGTGCCAGCAGAGAGACAGGGCGCTACGAGCAGTACTTC. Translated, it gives CASRETGRYEQYF.